The rows below give T cell receptor beta chains drawn from one sample of a study of blood T cells in healthy people across ages. TCRdb re-called the 5' RACE reads through MiXCR, storing one row per CDR3 protein. The sample yields around 1,000,000 distinct CDR3 sequences, about two fifths seen once. The sample was blood. These receptors were collected from a man between 18 and 29 years old in good health. Each CDR3 is given with its conserved first and last residue. The order of the fields is clone size, V gene, J gene, D gene, CDR3 protein, CDR3 DNA. The D gene is left open where the match is weak. Size is stated for part of the rows, as once, few or many counts, or as a class when the clone is expanded.

abundance: -; v_gene: TRBV6-5; j_gene: TRBJ1-6; d_gene: -; CDR3aa: CASRNRASSYNSPLHF; CDR3nt: TGTGCCAGCAGGAACAGGGCTAGCTCCTATAATTCACCCCTCCACTTT
abundance: many; v_gene: TRBV7-8; j_gene: TRBJ1-5; d_gene: -; CDR3aa: CASSLAINRPQHF; CDR3nt: TGTGCCAGCAGCTTAGCGATAAACCGGCCCCAGCATTTT
abundance: -; v_gene: TRBV6-2/TRBV6-3; j_gene: TRBJ2-3; d_gene: TRBD1; CDR3aa: CASQGVRAGDTQYF; CDR3nt: TGTGCCAGCCAGGGGGTTAGGGCTGGAGATACGCAGTATTTT
abundance: -; v_gene: TRBV10-3; j_gene: TRBJ1-5; d_gene: -; CDR3aa: CAISANLEGNQPQHF; CDR3nt: TGTGCCATCAGTGCCAACTTGGAGGGCAATCAGCCCCAGCATTTT
abundance: few; v_gene: TRBV12-3/TRBV12-4; j_gene: TRBJ1-2; d_gene: -; CDR3aa: CASSPGQGYGYGYTF; CDR3nt: TGTGCCAGCAGTCCCGGCCAGGGATACGGCTATGGCTACACCTTC
abundance: -; v_gene: TRBV3-1; j_gene: TRBJ1-6; d_gene: -; CDR3aa: CASSQDQILAGNSPLHF; CDR3nt: TGTGCCAGCAGCCAAGATCAGATCCTAGCCGGGAATTCACCCCTCCACTTT
abundance: -; v_gene: TRBV24-1; j_gene: TRBJ1-2; d_gene: -; CDR3aa: CATSGNRNYGYTF; CDR3nt: TGTGCCACCAGTGGGAATAGAAACTATGGCTACACCTTC
abundance: -; v_gene: TRBV4-1; j_gene: TRBJ1-5; d_gene: -; CDR3aa: CASSQVSPVQPQHF; CDR3nt: TGCGCCAGCAGCCAAGTGTCCCCGGTTCAGCCCCAGCATTTT
abundance: few; v_gene: TRBV20-1; j_gene: TRBJ2-3; d_gene: -; CDR3aa: CSARGHLSTDTQYF; CDR3nt: TGCAGTGCTAGGGGACACCTTAGCACAGATACGCAGTATTTT
abundance: -; v_gene: TRBV7-2; j_gene: TRBJ2-4; d_gene: -; CDR3aa: CASSPKAQGLAKNIQYF; CDR3nt: TGTGCCAGCAGCCCCAAAGCCCAGGGCCTAGCCAAAAACATTCAGTACTTC
abundance: -; v_gene: TRBV20-1; j_gene: TRBJ1-3; d_gene: -; CDR3aa: CSARDLERAGNTIYF; CDR3nt: TGCAGTGCTAGAGATCTGGAGAGGGCTGGAAACACCATATATTTT
abundance: few; v_gene: TRBV7-9; j_gene: TRBJ1-3; d_gene: -; CDR3aa: CASSFDTGNTIYF; CDR3nt: TGTGCCAGCAGCTTCGACACTGGAAACACCATATATTTT
abundance: -; v_gene: TRBV12-5; j_gene: TRBJ1-1; d_gene: -; CDR3aa: CASAQGYMNTEAFF; CDR3nt: TGTGCTAGTGCCCAGGGTTACATGAACACTGAAGCTTTCTTT
abundance: -; v_gene: TRBV14; j_gene: TRBJ1-1; d_gene: -; CDR3aa: CASSQLGRNTEAFF; CDR3nt: TGTGCCAGCAGCCAATTGGGACGGAACACTGAAGCTTTCTTT
abundance: -; v_gene: TRBV11-1; j_gene: TRBJ2-5; d_gene: -; CDR3aa: CAGSANRVSLRETQYF; CDR3nt: TGTGCCGGCAGCGCAAACAGGGTGTCCCTTAGGGAGACCCAGTACTTC
abundance: few; v_gene: TRBV2; j_gene: TRBJ1-4; d_gene: TRBD1; CDR3aa: CASRPDREGEKLFF; CDR3nt: TGTGCCAGCAGACCAGACAGGGAGGGTGAAAAACTGTTTTTT
abundance: few; v_gene: TRBV20-1; j_gene: TRBJ2-2; d_gene: TRBD1; CDR3aa: CSATQTGVIGGELFF; CDR3nt: TGCAGTGCTACCCAGACAGGGGTAATCGGCGGGGAGCTGTTTTTT
abundance: -; v_gene: TRBV4-3; j_gene: TRBJ2-7; d_gene: TRBD1; CDR3aa: CASSLRNRGSSYNEQYF; CDR3nt: TGCGCCAGCAGCCTCAGGAACAGGGGAAGCTCCTACAATGAGCAGTACTTC
abundance: few; v_gene: TRBV4-1; j_gene: TRBJ2-1; d_gene: -; CDR3aa: CASSQVSQPEQFF; CDR3nt: TGCGCCAGCAGCCAAGTATCGCAGCCTGAGCAGTTCTTC
abundance: -; v_gene: TRBV24-1; j_gene: TRBJ1-5; d_gene: -; CDR3aa: CATSDSNTGILNQPQHF; CDR3nt: TGTGCCACCAGTGATTCGAATACAGGGATCCTAAATCAGCCCCAGCATTTT
abundance: few; v_gene: TRBV5-1; j_gene: TRBJ2-1; d_gene: TRBD2; CDR3aa: CASSLRGETYNEQFF; CDR3nt: TGCGCCAGCAGCTTGCGGGGGGAAACCTACAATGAGCAGTTCTTC
abundance: -; v_gene: TRBV20-1; j_gene: TRBJ2-1; d_gene: TRBD1; CDR3aa: CSAREGTGYNEQFF; CDR3nt: TGCAGTGCTAGAGAAGGGACAGGCTACAATGAGCAGTTCTTC
abundance: -; v_gene: TRBV6-2/TRBV6-3; j_gene: TRBJ2-7; d_gene: -; CDR3aa: CASSYGPHREQYF; CDR3nt: TGTGCCAGCAGTTACGGACCCCATCGCGAGCAGTACTTC
abundance: once; v_gene: TRBV29-1; j_gene: TRBJ1-1; d_gene: -; CDR3aa: CSVDGPIGTEAFF; CDR3nt: TGCAGCGTTGACGGCCCAATAGGAACTGAAGCTTTCTTT
abundance: -; v_gene: TRBV6-2/TRBV6-3; j_gene: TRBJ1-5; d_gene: TRBD1; CDR3aa: CASRAGQGRKHF; CDR3nt: TGTGCCAGCAGAGCGGGACAGGGGAGGAAGCATTTT
abundance: few; v_gene: TRBV10-3; j_gene: TRBJ2-1; d_gene: TRBD2; CDR3aa: CAIKKGLGLHEQFF; CDR3nt: TGTGCCATCAAGAAGGGACTAGGACTGCATGAGCAGTTCTTC
abundance: few; v_gene: TRBV6-6; j_gene: TRBJ2-2; d_gene: -; CDR3aa: CASSAAGVTGELFF; CDR3nt: TGTGCCAGCAGCGCGGCAGGGGTCACCGGGGAGCTGTTTTTT
abundance: -; v_gene: TRBV7-2; j_gene: TRBJ2-7; d_gene: TRBD1; CDR3aa: CASSLLPGTGVHEQYF; CDR3nt: TGTGCCAGCAGTCTCTTACCGGGAACAGGGGTCCACGAGCAGTACTTC
abundance: -; v_gene: TRBV6-1; j_gene: TRBJ1-4; d_gene: -; CDR3aa: CASSRPDDEKLFF; CDR3nt: TGTGCCAGCAGCCGACCCGATGATGAAAAACTGTTTTTT
abundance: few; v_gene: TRBV11-1; j_gene: TRBJ2-7; d_gene: TRBD2; CDR3aa: CASSFGLAGGYEQYF; CDR3nt: TGTGCCAGCAGCTTCGGACTAGCGGGGGGCTACGAGCAGTACTTC
abundance: -; v_gene: TRBV20-1; j_gene: TRBJ2-2; d_gene: -; CDR3aa: CSAGVGGAITGELFF; CDR3nt: TGCAGTGCTGGAGTTGGGGGGGCCATCACCGGGGAGCTGTTTTTT
abundance: few; v_gene: TRBV4-3; j_gene: TRBJ2-7; d_gene: -; CDR3aa: CASSQDYALTHYEQYF; CDR3nt: TGCGCCAGCAGCCAAGATTACGCACTAACCCACTACGAGCAGTACTTC
abundance: -; v_gene: TRBV7-9; j_gene: TRBJ1-1; d_gene: -; CDR3aa: CASTGGGLQTEAFF; CDR3nt: TGTGCCAGCACCGGGGGGGGGCTTCAAACTGAAGCTTTCTTT
abundance: -; v_gene: TRBV29-1; j_gene: TRBJ2-2; d_gene: TRBD2; CDR3aa: CSVVGKQGTGRADTGELFF; CDR3nt: TGCAGCGTTGTGGGAAAACAAGGCACGGGGAGGGCCGACACCGGGGAGCTGTTTTTT
abundance: -; v_gene: TRBV6-6; j_gene: TRBJ1-5; d_gene: -; CDR3aa: CASSDTLFNQPQHF; CDR3nt: TGTGCCAGCAGCGACACTTTATTCAATCAGCCCCAGCATTTT
abundance: -; v_gene: TRBV7-2; j_gene: TRBJ2-3; d_gene: TRBD2; CDR3aa: CAGTSGGHTDTQYF; CDR3nt: TGTGCCGGAACTAGCGGGGGCCACACAGATACGCAGTATTTT
abundance: -; v_gene: TRBV7-2; j_gene: TRBJ2-7; d_gene: -; CDR3aa: CASSLEAGLEAQYF; CDR3nt: TGTGCCAGCAGCTTAGAAGCCGGGTTGGAGGCCCAGTACTTC
abundance: few; v_gene: TRBV6-2/TRBV6-3; j_gene: TRBJ1-1; d_gene: -; CDR3aa: CASSYSAVTGTLGAFF; CDR3nt: TGTGCCAGCAGTTACTCGGCAGTAACAGGGACATTAGGAGCTTTCTTT
abundance: few; v_gene: TRBV5-1; j_gene: TRBJ2-3; d_gene: TRBD2; CDR3aa: CASSSDTSADTQYF; CDR3nt: TGCGCCAGCAGCTCGGATACTAGCGCAGATACGCAGTATTTT
abundance: few; v_gene: TRBV9; j_gene: TRBJ2-2; d_gene: TRBD2; CDR3aa: CASSDTGGAYTGELFF; CDR3nt: TGTGCCAGCAGTGACACCGGGGGGGCCTACACCGGGGAGCTGTTTTTT
abundance: few; v_gene: TRBV29-1; j_gene: TRBJ1-1; d_gene: -; CDR3aa: CSVEGAGWNTEAFF; CDR3nt: TGCAGCGTTGAGGGGGCAGGCTGGAACACTGAAGCTTTCTTT
abundance: -; v_gene: TRBV12-3/TRBV12-4; j_gene: TRBJ2-7; d_gene: -; CDR3aa: CASSYRSGTYEQYF; CDR3nt: TGTGCCAGCAGCTACAGGTCTGGCACCTACGAGCAGTACTTC
abundance: -; v_gene: TRBV7-9; j_gene: TRBJ2-1; d_gene: -; CDR3aa: CASSLRGPSYNGQFF; CDR3nt: TGTGCCAGCAGCTTAAGAGGGCCCTCCTACAATGGGCAGTTCTTC
abundance: once; v_gene: TRBV12-3/TRBV12-4; j_gene: TRBJ2-7; d_gene: -; CDR3aa: CASSRLGPYNEQYF; CDR3nt: TGTGCCAGCAGCCGACTGGGCCCCTACAATGAGCAGTACTTC
abundance: -; v_gene: TRBV28; j_gene: TRBJ1-2; d_gene: -; CDR3aa: CASSQTGTDYVGYTF; CDR3nt: TGTGCCAGCAGCCAAACCGGGACGGATTATGTTGGCTACACCTTC
abundance: few; v_gene: TRBV7-9; j_gene: TRBJ2-1; d_gene: -; CDR3aa: CASSLAPGDYNEQFF; CDR3nt: TGTGCCAGCAGCTTAGCTCCGGGGGACTACAATGAGCAGTTCTTC
abundance: few; v_gene: TRBV6-5; j_gene: TRBJ1-4; d_gene: -; CDR3aa: CASKLGATNEKLFF; CDR3nt: TGTGCCAGCAAGTTGGGTGCAACTAATGAAAAACTGTTTTTT
abundance: -; v_gene: TRBV20-1; j_gene: TRBJ2-5; d_gene: TRBD2; CDR3aa: CSARRPKGLAGGVYNEQYF; CDR3nt: TGCAGTGCTCGCCGACCTAAAGGGCTAGCGGGGGGGGTGTACAATGAGCAGTACTTC
abundance: -; v_gene: TRBV7-9; j_gene: TRBJ2-2; d_gene: TRBD1; CDR3aa: CASSHRQGANGEQFF; CDR3nt: TGTGCCAGCAGCCATCGACAGGGGGCAAACGGGGAGCAGTTTTTT
abundance: few; v_gene: TRBV20-1; j_gene: TRBJ2-2; d_gene: -; CDR3aa: CSARGGTANTGELFF; CDR3nt: TGCAGTGCTAGAGGTGGGACCGCGAACACCGGGGAGCTGTTTTTT
abundance: -; v_gene: TRBV6-5; j_gene: TRBJ2-7; d_gene: TRBD1; CDR3aa: CASSHRTGGQSREQYF; CDR3nt: TGTGCCAGCAGTCACAGGACAGGGGGCCAAAGTCGAGAGCAGTACTTC
abundance: few; v_gene: TRBV6-6; j_gene: TRBJ2-1; d_gene: -; CDR3aa: CASSYSARGPNEQFF; CDR3nt: TGTGCCAGCAGTTACTCGGCGCGGGGGCCCAATGAGCAGTTCTTC
abundance: few; v_gene: TRBV29-1; j_gene: TRBJ1-1; d_gene: -; CDR3aa: CSAFWGLNTEAFF; CDR3nt: TGCAGCGCGTTTTGGGGGCTGAACACTGAAGCTTTCTTT
abundance: few; v_gene: TRBV28; j_gene: TRBJ2-1; d_gene: TRBD1; CDR3aa: CASSPPGQLNNEQFF; CDR3nt: TGTGCCAGCAGTCCCCCGGGACAGCTAAACAATGAGCAGTTCTTC
abundance: -; v_gene: TRBV7-2; j_gene: TRBJ1-6; d_gene: TRBD1; CDR3aa: CASSPDRIDSPLHF; CDR3nt: TGTGCCAGCAGCCCGGACAGGATTGATTCACCCCTCCACTTT
abundance: -; v_gene: TRBV7-3; j_gene: TRBJ2-3; d_gene: -; CDR3aa: CASSLSSSSTDTQYF; CDR3nt: TGTGCCAGCAGCTTATCTAGCTCTAGCACAGATACGCAGTATTTT
abundance: few; v_gene: TRBV4-1; j_gene: TRBJ1-5; d_gene: -; CDR3aa: CASSQGGVSNQPQHF; CDR3nt: TGCGCCAGCAGCCAAGGAGGGGTTAGCAATCAGCCCCAGCATTTT
abundance: -; v_gene: TRBV24-1; j_gene: TRBJ2-1; d_gene: -; CDR3aa: CATSDLGATDEQFF; CDR3nt: TGTGCCACCAGTGATTTAGGAGCGACGGATGAGCAGTTCTTC
abundance: many; v_gene: TRBV20-1; j_gene: TRBJ2-1; d_gene: -; CDR3aa: CSARLYNEQFF; CDR3nt: TGCAGTGCTAGACTCTACAATGAGCAGTTCTTC
abundance: few; v_gene: TRBV10-3; j_gene: TRBJ2-1; d_gene: TRBD1; CDR3aa: CAISESGQGAYEQFF; CDR3nt: TGTGCCATCAGTGAGTCGGGACAGGGGGCGTATGAGCAGTTCTTC